These 18 T cell receptor beta chains were sequenced from one sample in a study of T cells in Graves' hyperthyroidism and ophthalmopathy. Template material for amplifying TCR beta CDR3 regions consisted of RNA transcripts. The HTBI set primed first-round TCR CDR3 RT-PCR. TCRdb recomputed calls from the multiplex PCR reads with MiXCR, one row per CDR3 protein. The sample has 600,000 or so distinct CDR3 sequences, 15% to 20% seen once. The specimen sequenced was blood. These receptors were obtained from a woman under 40 with Graves' hyperthyroidism.

This clonotype was seen ten or more times. The CDR3 DNA reads as TGTGCCAGCTCACCAGGGGACAGGGGCTACACCTTC. Its protein product is CASSPGDRGYTF. This rearrangement joins TRBV18 to TRBJ1-2, with 8 bases fitting TRBD1. Germline lookup yields CDR1 KGHSH and CDR2 LQKENI. Trimming removed 2 bases from V and 8 bases from J; junction bases left unmatched: 1. This CDR3 is 12 amino acids long.

This clonotype was recorded many times. The V gene is TRBV19, the J gene TRBJ2-2; D gene uncertain. Looked up from germline, CDR1 is LNHDA and CDR2 is SQIVND (reference sequence). The V gene lost 7 bases and the J gene lost 5 bases, with 14 bases spanning the gap. This CDR3 comprises 14 residues. The CDR3 DNA reads TGTGCCAGTACCATCCTCGGTGGTACCGGGGAGCTGTTTTTT. It codes for CASTILGGTGELFF.

There are a few counts of this clonotype. V usage is TRBV12-3 or TRBV12-4 and J usage is TRBJ2-4; 9 bases agree with TRBD1. With V trimmed by 7 bases and J by 2 bases, 9 bases remained unmatched. The CDR3 consists of 16 residues. CDR3: CASTPGQGISKNIQYF. As DNA, the CDR3 is TGTGCCAGCACCCCGGGACAGGGCATTTCCAAAAACATTCAGTACTTC.

This clonotype was recorded at least ten times. This chain uses TRBV27 with TRBJ2-5; TRBD1 is a possible D gene (5 bases). Trimming took 5 bases from V and 1 from J, leaving 11 bases between them. The CDR3 loop spans 14 amino acids. Germline CDR1 MNHEY, CDR2 SMNVEV (reference sequence). CDR3 loop: CASSPRTTQETQYF. DNA for the CDR3: TGTGCCAGCAGTCCAAGGACAACCCAAGAGACCCAGTACTTC.

Many counts were recorded for this clonotype. The chain links TRBV18 to TRBJ2-1; 8 positions match TRBD1. The CDR3 is 15 residues long. Trimming took 5 bases from V and 9 from J; bases not matched to a gene: 12. The germline gives CDR1 KGHSH, CDR2 LQKENI. DNA for the CDR3: TGTGCCAGCTCAACGCGAGGACAGGGCTTGGGTGAGCAGTTCTTC. Its protein is CASSTRGQGLGEQFF.

The V call is TRBV3-1, the J call TRBJ1-1; the D gene is possibly TRBD1 (5 bases). This CDR3 contains 17 residues. Per germline, CDR1 LGHDT and CDR2 YNNKEL (reference sequence). Trimming stripped 5 bases from V and 2 bases from J, with 21 bases between. This CDR3 is CASSVEWGGARNTEAFF. CDR3 in DNA: TGTGCCAGCAGCGTAGAGTGGGGAGGGGCCCGCAACACTGAAGCTTTCTTT. The whole variable domain, filled in from reference TRBV3-1 and TRBJ1-1, reads DTAVSQTPKYLVTQMGNDKSIKCEQNLGHDTMYWYKQDSKKFLKIMFSYNNKELIINETVPNRFSPKSPDKAHLNLHINSLELGDSAVYFCASSVEWGGARNTEAFFGQGTRLTVV.

This clonotype occurred many times. V gene TRBV5-1 combines with J gene TRBJ2-7; TRBD2 aligns across 8 bases. J was trimmed by 4 bases and V by 0 bases; bases with no gene match: 3. CDR3 length equals 14 residues. CDR1 is SGHRS and CDR2 is YFSETQ in the germline V gene. CDR3 sequence reads: CASSLDASGYEQYF. The CDR3 DNA follows: TGCGCCAGCAGCTTGGACGCTAGCGGGTACGAGCAGTACTTC. Full variable domain (remainder filled in from reference TRBV5-1 and TRBJ2-7): KAGVTQTPRYLIKTRGQQVTLSCSPISGHRSVSWYQQTPGQGLQFLFEYFSETQRNKGNFPGRFSGRQFSNSRSEMNVSTLELGDSALYLCASSLDASGYEQYFGPGTRLTVT.

V and J are TRBV4-1 and TRBJ2-1; D ambiguous. Trimming cost V 1 base and J 0 bases, with 13 bases left between them. CDR3 length: 17 residues. Germline CDR1 is MGHRA and CDR2 is YSYEKL. The CDR3 here is CASSQADTQASYNEQFF. The CDR3 nucleotides are TGCGCCAGCAGCCAAGCGGATACCCAAGCCTCCTACAATGAGCAGTTCTTC.

This clonotype was counted at least ten times. The V call is TRBV6-1, the J call TRBJ1-5; the match to TRBD1 covers 7 bases. CDR3 size: 16 residues. V lost 6 bases, J lost 4 bases, and 12 bases stayed unmatched. Germline lookup yields CDR1 MNHNS and CDR2 SASEGT. CDR3 loop: CASSHTSAQGNQPQHF. The CDR3 coding sequence is TGTGCCAGCAGCCACACCTCGGCACAGGGGAATCAGCCCCAGCATTTT.

This rearrangement joins TRBV15 to TRBJ2-2; D not resolved. The CDR3 runs to 17 residues. The V end was cut by 4 bases, the J end by 1 base, with 16 bases between. Germline V CDR1 and CDR2: LNHNV, YYDKDF (reference sequence). The CDR3 region is CATSKDSGPMNTGELFF. The CDR3 nucleotides read TGTGCCACCAGCAAAGACTCCGGACCTATGAACACCGGGGAGCTGTTTTTT.

A word on this clonotype: A much more abundant neighbour one base away suggests this may be a read error. The J gene is TRBJ2-7, the V gene TRBV20-1; the D call may be TRBD1 or TRBD2 (7 bases each). Germline-derived CDR1 and CDR2 are DFQATT and SNEGSKA (reference sequence). This CDR3 contains 16 residues. Written as DNA, the CDR3 is TGCAGTGCTAGACAAGGGGAGGGGGCGACTCGTCACGAGCACTACTTC. Translation: CSARQGEGATRHEHYF.

Ten or more counts support this clonotype. V is TRBV6-2 or TRBV6-3 and J is TRBJ2-1, with D unresolved. Trimming removed 2 bases from V and 4 bases from J, with 9 bases in between. Germline CDR1 is MNHEY and CDR2 is SVGEGT. This CDR3 region has 14 residues. CDR3 loop: CASSYEVRYNEQFF. The CDR3 nucleotides read TGTGCCAGCAGTTACGAAGTCAGATACAATGAGCAGTTCTTC.

There are many counts of this clonotype. This chain's CDR3 is CASSLSGGGDGYTF. CDR3 coding DNA: TGCGCCAGCAGCTTGTCAGGGGGCGGTGATGGCTACACCTTC. This chain connects TRBV5-1 to TRBJ1-2, with 8 bases that match TRBD1. V shed 1 base and J 6 bases; nucleotides not matched to a gene: 5. The CDR3 is 14 amino acids. Germline V CDR1 and CDR2: SGHRS, YFSETQ.

This clonotype was observed at least ten times. The chain links TRBV18 to TRBJ2-7, with 9 bases fitting TRBD1. V lost 3 bases to trimming and J lost 5 bases; unmatched junction nucleotides: 11. CDR3 length: 16 residues. CDR1 is KGHSH, CDR2 LQKENI, per germline. The CDR3 DNA follows: TGTGCCAGCTCACCTACACCTGTGGGACAGGGAAACGAGCAGTACTTC. Encoded protein: CASSPTPVGQGNEQYF.

This clonotype was recorded a few times. The chain recombines TRBV7-8 with TRBJ2-7, with 12 bases that match TRBD2. Germline CDR1 and CDR2: SGHVS and FQNEAQ. Trimming cost V 5 bases and J 5 bases; bases outside gene matches: 7. The CDR3 consists of 15 residues. The CDR3 here is CASSGRLAGVDEQYF. CDR3 bases: TGTGCCAGCAGCGGACGACTAGCGGGAGTAGACGAGCAGTACTTC.

This chain uses TRBV24-1 with TRBJ1-2; D not resolved. V was trimmed by 4 bases and J by 2 bases, leaving 7 bases between them. Germline CDR1 and CDR2: KGHDR and SFDVKD. This CDR3 contains 13 residues. CDR3 in DNA: TGTGCCACCAGTGACGGGAAAAACTATGGCTACACCTTC. Its protein is CATSDGKNYGYTF.

This clonotype showed up many times. This sequence joins TRBV6-1 and TRBJ2-1; 8 nucleotides line up with TRBD1. Germline V gene lookup returns CDR1 MNHNS and CDR2 SASEGT. CDR3 length: 14 residues. J was trimmed by 2 bases and V by 6 bases; bases with no gene match: 3. CDR3 amino acids: CASRTGGTYNEQFF. The CDR3 DNA reads as TGTGCCAGCAGAACAGGGGGAACCTACAATGAGCAGTTCTTC.

The chain is built from TRBV29-1 and TRBJ2-2; D tentatively reads TRBD1 or TRBD2 (5 bases each). The germline V gene has CDR1 SQVTM and CDR2 ANQGSEA. This CDR3 contains 12 residues. Trimming cost V 6 bases and J 4 bases, with 9 bases left between them. Written as DNA, the CDR3 is TGCAGCGTCTGTGGGGGCACCGGGGAGCTGTTTTTT. Its translation: CSVCGGTGELFF.